Sequencing of this TCR beta chain was carried out in a study of cytomegalovirus exposure and HLA in healthy donors. PCR employed 60 Vbeta and 13 Jbeta primers. Only in-frame clones appear in the TCRdb table, and some are missing; sequencing was by immunoSEQ multiplex PCR. This table holds 130,000 to 150,000 clones, over 60% found once. V dropped 2 bases and J dropped 4 bases, with 12 bases sitting between them. Germline CDR1 is SGHNT and CDR2 is YYREEE (reference sequence). The CDR3 spans 14 residues. Comment on this clone: Its specificity is not known.

Regarding the study as a whole: Prior analysis indicated that the majority of TCR beta V segments exhibited productivity approximately 90% or approximately 30% of the time. When analyzed later, a missense DCLRE1C variant was found to be linked to TCR beta V- and J-gene trimming. One cluster of highly shared sequence variants probably arose as a sequencing artifact. Presence/absence analyses took donor sequencing depth as roughly uniform.

The sample taken for sequencing was PBMCs. The J gene is TRBJ1-2, the V gene TRBV5-4, with D unclear. The receptor's source is a male donor in good health and CMV-seronegative. The CDR3 loop is CASSLVESVYGYTF. The CDR3, as DNA: TGTGCCAGCAGCTTAGTCGAGTCCGTCTATGGCTACACCTTC. Combining the CDR3 with reference TRBV5-4 and TRBJ1-2 gives the whole variable domain ETGVTQSPTHLIKTRGQQVTLRCSSQSGHNTVSWYQQALGQGPQFIFQYYREEENGRGNFPPRFSGLQFPNYSSELNVNALELDDSALYLCASSLVESVYGYTFGSGTRLTVV.